Below, 4 T cell receptor beta chains from the same sample are listed, as sequenced in a study of T cell repertoires in cytomegalovirus infection. These receptors have no known antigen. MiXCR, run by TCRdb on the reads, gives a single entry per CDR3 protein. The table lists about 770,000 distinct CDR3 sequences, about 29% of them singletons. The sequences come from cultured CD8+ T cells from PBMCs, collected from culture after CMV antigen stimulation. All receptors come from a human donor in good health (CMV status not recorded). Some clones in this sample may be carry-over from other donors' samples.

The chain joins TRBV4-3 to TRBJ1-6; D is unresolved. CDR3 length: 14 residues. The ends were cut back, 2 bases at V and 6 bases at J, with 8 bases in the middle. Germline V gives CDR1 LGHNA, CDR2 YSLEER. CDR3 DNA sequence: TGCGCCAGCAGCCAATCGGCAGCTAATTCACCCCTCCACTTT. This gives the protein CASSQSAANSPLHF.

This chain joins TRBV20-1 and TRBJ2-2; TRBD2 matches at 7 bases. The CDR3 totals 17 residues. The J segment lost 5 bases and the V segment lost 1 base, leaving 13 bases of the junction unmatched. Germline lookup yields CDR1 DFQATT and CDR2 SNEGSKA (reference sequence). Here the CDR3 reads CSARVERGRTWTGELFF. The CDR3 DNA reads as TGCAGTGCTAGAGTTGAGCGGGGCCGGACGTGGACCGGGGAGCTGTTTTTT.

This clonotype was seen only a few times. The rearrangement links TRBV27 to TRBJ2-1; weak D call: TRBD2 (6 bases). Deletions cut 5 bases from V and 4 bases from J, with 15 bases between. Germline CDR1 reads MNHEY; CDR2 reads SMNVEV (reference sequence). This CDR3 comprises 15 residues. The CDR3 region is CASSPRRDPYNEQFF. CDR3 coding DNA: TGTGCCAGCAGTCCACGGCGGGATCCTTACAATGAGCAGTTCTTC.

The genes are TRBV5-1 and TRBJ1-1, with D possibly matching TRBD1 (5 bases). The CDR3 runs to 16 residues. In germline, CDR1 is SGHRS, CDR2 YFSETQ. V dropped 4 bases and J dropped 1 base, with 17 bases sitting between them. As DNA, the CDR3 is TGCGCCAGCAGCAACCGGGGGGGGATGGGGAACACTGAAGCTTTCTTT. Residues: CASSNRGGMGNTEAFF.